The 29 T cell receptor beta chains below were found in one sample sequenced in a study of neurological immune-mediated disorders. Via MiXCR, TCRdb re-called the 5' RACE reads, giving one row per CDR3 protein. Of about 59,000 distinct CDR3 sequences listed, about 13% were seen once; the top ten hold about 10%. The sequencing input was PBMCs. These receptor sequences come from a woman aged 55-70 years with HTLV-1-associated myelopathy (HAM/TSP).

This clonotype showed up many times. The CDR3 reads CASSLARGDGYTF. CDR3 nucleotide sequence: TGCGCCAGCAGCTTGGCCAGGGGGGATGGCTACACCTTC. The V call is TRBV5-1, the J call TRBJ1-2, with TRBD1 identical over 7 bases. Per germline, CDR1 SGHRS and CDR2 YFSETQ. Trimming at V came to 0 bases and at J to 6 bases, leaving 2 bases not matched to a gene. This CDR3 has 13 amino acids.

This clonotype was detected ten times or more. The rearrangement joins TRBV5-1 to TRBJ1-5; 9 positions match TRBD1. V lost 4 bases and J lost 6; bases outside the gene matches: 8. This CDR3 contains 15 residues. CDR1 SGHRS and CDR2 YFSETQ come from the germline V gene. The DNA of the CDR3 is TGCGCCAGCAGCCTAACAGGGGGCGCATCTCAGCCCCAGCATTTT. Protein: CASSLTGGASQPQHF.

On this clonotype: Just one base apart from a much larger clone, this may be a read error. This chain joins TRBV3-1 and TRBJ1-1; tentative D call: TRBD1 (6 bases). Germline loops: CDR1 LGHDT, CDR2 YNNKEL (reference sequence). This CDR3 is 15 amino acids long. This CDR3 reads CVSSQGDTSWTEAFF. Written as DNA, the CDR3 is TGTGTCAGCAGCCAAGGGGACACCTCTTGGACTGAAGCTTTCTTT.

The chain combines TRBV15 with TRBJ2-7; 10 nucleotides align to TRBD1. The CDR3 totals 15 residues. In germline, CDR1 is LNHNV, CDR2 YYDKDF (reference sequence). J was trimmed by 3 bases and V by 5 bases; bases with no gene match: 7. As DNA, the CDR3 is TGTGCCACCAGCCCCCGGACAGGGGGAAGCTACGAGCAGTACTTC. Protein: CATSPRTGGSYEQYF.

With regard to this clonotype: Germline is not matched at one junction end, which may reflect a read error. This sequence joins TRBV20-1 and TRBJ1-5; 8 bases match TRBD1. CDR1 DFQATT and CDR2 SNEGSKA come from the germline V gene (reference sequence). The CDR3 spans 15 residues. This chain's CDR3 is CSARGTGNRNQPRNF. The CDR3 DNA reads TGCAGTGCTAGAGGGACAGGGAATCGCAATCAGCCCCGGAATTTT.

This clonotype was seen ten or more times. The rearrangement links TRBV12-3 or TRBV12-4 to TRBJ2-7; 11 nucleotides line up with TRBD2. The CDR3 loop spans 16 amino acids. With 4 bases clipped from V and 7 bases from J, the junction kept 12 bases outside the gene matches. The CDR3 is CASSSRIAGGPNEQYF. CDR3 bases: TGTGCCAGCAGTTCCCGTATAGCGGGAGGGCCGAATGAGCAGTACTTC.

This chain joins TRBV14 and TRBJ1-1; possibly TRBD1 for D (5 bases). This CDR3 has 18 residues. Germline CDR1 is SGHDN and CDR2 is FVKESK. The V gene lost 1 base and the J gene lost 2 bases, with 20 bases spanning the gap. The CDR3 here is CASSQGSRRVGPNTEAFF. The CDR3 DNA sequence: TGTGCCAGCAGCCAAGGTTCAAGACGGGTGGGACCCAACACTGAAGCTTTCTTT. The whole variable domain, remainder taken from reference TRBV14 and TRBJ1-1, is EAGVTQFPSHSVIEKGQTVTLRCDPISGHDNLYWYRRVMGKEIKFLLHFVKESKQDESGMPNNRFLAERTGGTYSTLKVQPAELEDSGVYFCASSQGSRRVGPNTEAFFGQGTRLTVV.

This clonotype was picked up many times. The V call is TRBV9, the J call TRBJ2-3; TRBD2 is a possible D gene (6 bases). Germline CDR1 and CDR2: SGDLS and YYNGEE. The CDR3 covers 18 residues. Trimming cost V 0 bases and J 1 base, with 18 bases left between them. The CDR3 loop reads CASSVAVGRLTRTDTQYF. The CDR3 DNA reads TGTGCCAGCAGCGTAGCGGTGGGGAGGCTAACCCGCACAGATACGCAGTATTTT.

This clonotype showed up many times. The genes are TRBV21-1 and TRBJ2-5. TRBV21-1 is an annotated pseudogene. CDR3 size: 15 residues. The CDR3 sequence: CASSSSLTVWETQYF. CDR3 DNA sequence: TGTGCCAGCAGCTCGTCACTAACCGTGTGGGAGACCCAGTACTTC.

V is TRBV5-1 and J is TRBJ2-7, with 7 bases identical to TRBD1. The CDR3 sequence is 15 residues long. CDR1 and CDR2 (germline): SGHRS, YFSETQ. The V gene end was trimmed by 3 bases and the J gene end by 5 bases; junction bases not matched to a gene: 11. CDR3 sequence reads: CASSSARQGVDEQYF. CDR3 nucleotide sequence: TGCGCCAGCAGCTCGGCACGTCAGGGGGTTGACGAGCAGTACTTC.

This clonotype was counted many times. CDR3 sequence reads: CASRRPLADTQYF. The CDR3 region has the DNA TGCGCCAGCAGACGCCCCCTCGCAGATACGCAGTATTTT. The chain couples TRBV10-2 to TRBJ2-3, with D unclear. The CDR3 consists of 13 residues. The germline V gene has CDR1 WSHSY and CDR2 SAAADI. Trimming removed 6 bases from V and 4 bases from J, with 11 bases in between.

This clonotype was seen many times. The chain employs TRBV5-6 and TRBJ1-1; D ambiguous. Germline CDR1 is SGHDT and CDR2 is YYEEEE. Trimming shortened V by 0 bases and J by 3 bases, and 12 bases separated the two germline ends. The CDR3 totals 15 residues. Written as DNA, the CDR3 is TGTGCCAGCAGCTTGGTAGCGGGGTTGGACACTGAAGCTTTCTTT. The encoded protein is CASSLVAGLDTEAFF.

This clonotype turned up a few times. V is TRBV3-1 and J is TRBJ2-5; maybe TRBD1 (5 bases). The CDR3 spans 14 residues. V lost 1 base to trimming and J lost 5 bases, with 11 bases between them. CDR1 is LGHDT, CDR2 YNNKEL, per germline (reference sequence). For the CDR3, the DNA is TGTGCCAGCAGCCAAGCGGACCCAGGGGAGACCCAGTACTTC. This gives the protein CASSQADPGETQYF.

The chain combines TRBV18 with TRBJ1-6, with D possibly matching TRBD1 (5 bases). This CDR3 is built from 15 residues. Trimming pared 6 bases from V and 11 bases from J, leaving 20 bases between. Germline V gene sequence: CDR1 KGHSH, CDR2 LQKENI. CDR3 sequence: CASSPTGSSLPPLHF. The CDR3 DNA reads TGTGCCAGCTCGCCAACAGGTTCATCCTTGCCACCCCTCCACTTT.

Note on this clonotype: This may be a read error, as it is one base from a much larger clone. The chain recombines TRBV20-1 with TRBJ2-3; D ambiguous. This CDR3 contains 10 residues. Germline assignment: CDR1 DFQATT and CDR2 SNEGSKA (reference sequence). The DNA for the CDR3 is TGCAGCGTTAGCACAGATACGCAGTATTTT. This codes for CSVSTDTQYF.

Notes on this clonotype: At one end, the junction sequence differs from germline, possibly due to a read error. The V call is TRBV28, the J call TRBJ2-7; D gene uncertain. This CDR3 has 13 residues. Germline V lookup: CDR1 MDHEN, CDR2 SYDVKM. This CDR3 reads CVSSLPKWGEQYF. The CDR3 nucleotides read TGTGTCAGCAGTTTACCGAAATGGGGCGAGCAGTACTTC.

This clonotype was counted many times. The chain uses TRBV5-1 and TRBJ2-5; D call uncertain. Germline CDR1 reads SGHRS; CDR2 reads YFSETQ. V was trimmed by 0 bases and J by 2 bases, leaving 8 bases between them. CDR3 length equals 14 residues. CDR3 nucleotides: TGCGCCAGCAGCTTGGTGGCAAATCAAGAGACCCAGTACTTC. Amino acid sequence: CASSLVANQETQYF.

In this sample, this clonotype turned up many times. The genes are TRBV5-1 and TRBJ2-5, with D tentatively TRBD2 (5 bases). The CDR3 contains 16 residues. Germline CDR1 is SGHRS and CDR2 is YFSETQ. V was pared by 0 bases and J by 4 bases, with 16 bases between. CDR3 sequence: CASSLVGRKAAETQYF. DNA of the CDR3: TGCGCCAGCAGCTTGGTAGGCAGGAAAGCGGCAGAGACCCAGTACTTC.

The table lists this clonotype with a few counts. V usage is TRBV5-6 and J usage is TRBJ1-1, with D uncertain. The CDR3 spans 15 residues. Germline loops: CDR1 SGHDT, CDR2 YYEEEE. The ends were cut back, 1 base at V and 0 bases at J, with 10 bases in the middle. CDR3 protein: CASSLYSRLNTEAFF. The CDR3 region has the DNA TGTGCCAGCAGCTTGTACAGCCGACTGAACACTGAAGCTTTCTTT.

This clonotype was observed at least ten times. The chain recombines TRBV5-1 with TRBJ2-5, with D maybe TRBD1 (6 bases). V was pared by 0 bases and J by 5 bases, with 11 bases between. CDR1 is SGHRS and CDR2 is YFSETQ in the germline V gene. The CDR3 length is 14 residues. As DNA, the CDR3 is TGCGCCAGCAGCTTGGCCGGACAGACCGAGACCCAGTACTTC. This codes for CASSLAGQTETQYF.

This clonotype was detected ten times or more. The chain carries TRBV12-5 and TRBJ2-1, with 11 positions matching TRBD2. J was trimmed by 6 bases and V by 3 bases; bases with no gene match: 10. The CDR3 consists of 17 residues. Germline lookup yields CDR1 LGHNT and CDR2 FRNRAP. The CDR3 region is CASGFGVLAGGGNEQFF. CDR3 nucleotide sequence: TGTGCTAGTGGTTTCGGGGTCTTAGCGGGAGGGGGCAATGAGCAGTTCTTC.

This clonotype occurred many times. V is TRBV12-3 or TRBV12-4 and J is TRBJ1-1; 8 bases align to TRBD1. There are 16 residues in the CDR3. Trimming removed 5 bases from V and 5 bases from J; junction bases left unmatched: 13. This chain's CDR3 is CASSPRQGLGRTEAFF. CDR3 DNA: TGTGCCAGCAGTCCGAGACAGGGGTTGGGCCGAACTGAAGCTTTCTTT.

Many counts were recorded for this clonotype. The chain carries TRBV6-5 and TRBJ2-5, with 9 bases lining up with TRBD2. Germline-derived CDR1 and CDR2 are MNHEY and SVGAGI. The CDR3 is 16 amino acids. J lost 3 bases, V lost 8 bases, and 13 bases had no gene match. The DNA for the CDR3 is TGTGCCAGCTCACCGTCCTGGATAGCGGGAGAAGAGACCCAGTACTTC. Protein sequence: CASSPSWIAGEETQYF.

This clonotype appeared many times. V and J are TRBV3-1 and TRBJ2-7, with 12 positions matching TRBD2. V was pared by 3 bases and J by 0 bases, with 9 bases of the junction left unmatched. CDR3 length: 18 amino acids. CDR1 and CDR2 (germline): LGHDT, YNNKEL (reference sequence). The CDR3 region is CASSQGTSGRLFSYEQYF. The CDR3 nucleotides are TGTGCCAGCAGCCAGGGGACTAGCGGGCGATTATTCTCCTACGAGCAGTACTTC.

A remark on this clonotype: The junction does not match germline at one end; this may be a read error. The chain links TRBV5-1 to TRBJ2-2; tentatively, D is TRBD1 (7 bases). Looked up from germline, CDR1 is SGHRS and CDR2 is YFSETQ. CDR3 size: 15 residues. DNA of the CDR3: TGCGCCAGCAGCTTGAACAGGGGAGCCCCCGGGGGGCTGTTTTTT. Residues: CASSLNRGAPGGLFF.

There are many counts of this clonotype. The chain employs TRBV29-1 and TRBJ1-2, with TRBD1 identical over 7 bases. CDR3 length equals 13 residues. The junction had 8 bases not matched to a gene; V was cut back by 2 bases and J by 8 bases. The germline V gene has CDR1 SQVTM and CDR2 ANQGSEA. In nucleotides, the CDR3 is TGCAGCGTTGAAAACAGGGGAGTGGAGGGCTACACCTTC. Its protein product is CSVENRGVEGYTF.

This clonotype was seen many times. The rearrangement uses TRBV7-2 and TRBJ1-1; 7 bases agree with TRBD1. The CDR3 covers 15 residues. CDR1 SGHTA and CDR2 FQGNSA come from the germline V gene. J lost 4 bases, V lost 5 bases, and 10 bases had no gene match. CDR3 in amino acids: CASSPSTGRSTEAFF. The CDR3 DNA reads as TGTGCCAGCAGCCCTTCGACAGGGAGGTCCACTGAAGCTTTCTTT.

This clonotype has only a few counts. The chain recombines TRBV7-2 with TRBJ2-1, with a possible D match to TRBD1 (6 bases). The germline V gene encodes CDR1 SGHTA and CDR2 FQGNSA. V gave up 5 bases and J gave up 5 bases, with 19 bases separating them. This CDR3 comprises 16 residues. This CDR3 is CASSAKQGLGDNEQFF. The CDR3 nucleotides are TGTGCCAGCAGCGCTAAACAGGGTTTGGGTGACAATGAGCAGTTCTTC.

At least ten counts were recorded for this clonotype. The chain uses TRBV27 and TRBJ2-1; 14 bases map to TRBD2. The J segment lost 7 bases and the V segment lost 5 bases, leaving 7 bases of the junction unmatched. CDR1 and CDR2 (germline): MNHEY, SMNVEV (reference sequence). The length of the CDR3 is 16 residues. DNA of the CDR3: TGTGCCAGCAGTACAACCGGGACTAGCGGGAGTAATGAGCAGTTCTTC. It encodes CASSTTGTSGSNEQFF.